One and the same sample provided the 15 T cell receptor beta chains below, sequenced in a study of blood T cell repertoires in COVID-19 (dated by TCRdb to the early 2020s). Library creation used the immunoSEQ multiplex PCR assay. Not all clones reach the TCRdb copy of this immuneACCESS table, which keeps in-frame sequences only. Checked studies attribute under half of the gap to unresolved V genes and leave the rest unexplained. In this sample the table shows about 76,000 clones, around 75% of which occur a single time. The ten largest account for more than 20% of the sample. Sequencing input: peripheral blood. The receptors come from a man in his 70s with acute or convalescent COVID-19.

This clone was recorded a few times. The chain is built from TRBV6-2 or TRBV6-3 and TRBJ2-3, with TRBD2 matching 12 bases. CDR3 size: 17 residues. The germline gives CDR1 MNHEY, CDR2 SVGEGT. V was clipped by 6 bases and J by 2 bases; unmatched bases: 9. In DNA form, the CDR3 reads TGTGCCAGCAGCCCTACCCGGACTAGCGGGAACACAGATACGCAGTATTTT. As protein: CASSPTRTSGNTDTQYF.

The gene calls are TRBV4-1 and TRBJ2-1, with 11 bases aligning to TRBD2. Trimming removed 3 bases from V and 7 bases from J; junction bases left unmatched: 8. This CDR3 comprises 16 residues. Per germline, CDR1 MGHRA and CDR2 YSYEKL. In DNA, the CDR3 is TGCGCCAGCAGCCAGCCTCTAGCGGGAGGTGTGAATGAGCAGTTCTTC. This sequence encodes CASSQPLAGGVNEQFF.

V and J are TRBV6-6 and TRBJ2-7, with D unclear. V was clipped by 4 bases and J by 0 bases, with 4 bases between them. The V gene's germline CDR1 is MNHNY and CDR2 SVGAGI (reference sequence). This CDR3 region has 12 residues. For the CDR3, the DNA is TGTGCCAGCAGTTTAGTCTCCTACGAGCAGTACTTC. Its protein product is CASSLVSYEQYF.

In this sample, this clone turned up a few times. The chain is built from TRBV5-4 and TRBJ2-7; D not certain. V lost 2 bases and J lost 3, with 6 bases in between. Looked up from germline, CDR1 is SGHNT and CDR2 is YYREEE (reference sequence). The CDR3 spans 12 residues. The CDR3 bases are TGTGCCAGCAGCTTCGACAACTACGAGCAGTACTTC. Translating it yields CASSFDNYEQYF. The whole variable domain, filled in from reference TRBV5-4 and TRBJ2-7, reads ETGVTQSPTHLIKTRGQQVTLRCSSQSGHNTVSWYQQALGQGPQFIFQYYREEENGRGNFPPRFSGLQFPNYSSELNVNALELDDSALYLCASSFDNYEQYFGPGTRLTVT.

The chain combines TRBV5-1 with TRBJ1-4; weak D call: TRBD1 (6 bases). The V and J ends lost 5 bases and 8 bases respectively, with 16 bases between them. Germline V lookup: CDR1 SGHRS, CDR2 YFSETQ. The CDR3 loop spans 14 amino acids. The CDR3 DNA is TGCGCCAGCAGAACAGGGAAGTTGAACGAAAAACTGTTTTTT. This translates into CASRTGKLNEKLFF.

This clone was found many times. This rearrangement joins TRBV5-1 to TRBJ1-3; 8 nucleotides align to TRBD1. This CDR3 is built from 14 residues. Germline trimming cut 4 bases from V and 3 bases from J; bases unmatched to any gene: 3. Germline loops: CDR1 SGHRS, CDR2 YFSETQ. This CDR3 is CASSKGQDGNTIYF. The CDR3 DNA is TGCGCCAGCAGCAAGGGACAGGATGGAAACACCATATATTTT.

V and J are TRBV28 and TRBJ2-1; TRBD2 agrees at 8 bases. V was clipped by 2 bases and J by 4 bases; unmatched bases: 7. The V gene's germline CDR1 is MDHEN and CDR2 SYDVKM. CDR3 length equals 16 residues. The CDR3 reads CASSLGGTRWYNEQFF. Here the CDR3 DNA reads TGTGCCAGCAGTTTAGGGGGGACTAGATGGTACAATGAGCAGTTCTTC.

The chain is built from TRBV6-5 and TRBJ1-1; 7 positions match TRBD1. J lost 1 base, V lost 2 bases, and 7 bases had no gene match. The CDR3 is made up of 16 amino acids. Germline-derived CDR1 and CDR2 are MNHEY and SVGAGI. The CDR3 sequence: CASSYDGQGGNTEAFF. The CDR3 coding sequence is TGTGCCAGCAGTTACGACGGGCAGGGGGGGAACACTGAAGCTTTCTTT.

The chain couples TRBV14 to TRBJ1-6; TRBD1 matches 7 bases. J was trimmed by 7 bases and V by 1 base; bases with no gene match: 10. The CDR3 totals 17 residues. CDR1 and CDR2 from the germline V gene are SGHDN and FVKESK. CDR3 nucleotide sequence: TGTGCCAGCAGCCAAGCCAGGAGGGGCAGGGGGAATTCACCCCTCCACTTT. Residues: CASSQARRGRGNSPLHF. Combining the CDR3 with reference TRBV14 and TRBJ1-6 gives the whole variable domain EAGVTQFPSHSVIEKGQTVTLRCDPISGHDNLYWYRRVMGKEIKFLLHFVKESKQDESGMPNNRFLAERTGGTYSTLKVQPAELEDSGVYFCASSQARRGRGNSPLHFGNGTRLTVT.

This clone was counted a few times. V is TRBV5-1 and J is TRBJ2-7; D is undetermined. V was shortened by 3 bases and J by 5 bases, with 12 bases between the two germline ends. Germline-derived CDR1 and CDR2 are SGHRS and YFSETQ. The CDR3 is 13 amino acids. The CDR3 DNA sequence: TGCGCCAGCAGCTCCACAGAGTATGACGAGCAGTACTTC. Its translation: CASSSTEYDEQYF.

This chain connects TRBV28 to TRBJ2-5; TRBD2 agrees at 14 bases. This CDR3 spans 18 amino acids. The V gene end was trimmed by 2 bases and the J gene end by 4 bases; junction bases not matched to a gene: 9. Per the germline V gene, CDR1 is MDHEN and CDR2 is SYDVKM. This CDR3 is CASSLTGTSGRGGETQYF. The DNA of the CDR3 is TGTGCCAGCAGTTTAACCGGGACTAGCGGGAGAGGAGGAGAGACCCAGTACTTC. The full variable domain, rest sourced from reference TRBV28 and TRBJ2-5, is DVKVTQSSRYLVKRTGEKVFLECVQDMDHENMFWYRQDPGLGLRLIYFSYDVKMKEKGDIPEGYSVSREKKERFSLILESASTNQTSMYLCASSLTGTSGRGGETQYFGPGTRLLVL.

V is TRBV29-1 and J is TRBJ2-1; D is undetermined. CDR1 and CDR2 (germline): SQVTM, ANQGSEA. With 7 bases removed from V and 3 bases from J, the gap between germline ends came to 13 bases. The CDR3 is made up of 13 amino acids. CDR3 sequence: CSALHSIYNEQFF. CDR3 DNA sequence: TGCAGCGCACTCCACAGCATCTACAATGAGCAGTTCTTC.

The chain is built from TRBV18 and TRBJ2-1; 11 bases align to TRBD2. Trimming removed 1 base from V and 7 bases from J; junction bases left unmatched: 3. CDR1 and CDR2 (germline): KGHSH, LQKENI. The CDR3 is made up of 15 amino acids. The CDR3 spells CASSPQLAGANEQFF. CDR3 nucleotide sequence: TGTGCCAGCTCACCACAACTAGCGGGAGCGAATGAGCAGTTCTTC.

The V gene is TRBV3-1 (or the pseudogene TRBV3-2), the J gene TRBJ1-1; D unclear. Trimming cost V 1 base and J 11 bases, with 11 bases left between them. Germline values: CDR1 LGHDT, CDR2 YNNKEL (reference sequence). The CDR3 covers 12 residues. For the CDR3, the DNA is TGTGCCAGCAGCCAAGGTCTAGGAACCGCTTTCTTT. Translating gives CASSQGLGTAFF.

Only a few counts were recorded for this clone. This chain connects TRBV5-1 to TRBJ2-7; D is unresolved. CDR1 is SGHRS, CDR2 YFSETQ, per germline. CDR3 length: 14 residues. Trimming stripped 0 bases from V and 7 bases from J, with 14 bases between. CDR3 sequence: CASSLGAEIGEQYF. CDR3 nucleotides: TGCGCCAGCAGCTTGGGTGCCGAAATCGGTGAGCAGTACTTC.